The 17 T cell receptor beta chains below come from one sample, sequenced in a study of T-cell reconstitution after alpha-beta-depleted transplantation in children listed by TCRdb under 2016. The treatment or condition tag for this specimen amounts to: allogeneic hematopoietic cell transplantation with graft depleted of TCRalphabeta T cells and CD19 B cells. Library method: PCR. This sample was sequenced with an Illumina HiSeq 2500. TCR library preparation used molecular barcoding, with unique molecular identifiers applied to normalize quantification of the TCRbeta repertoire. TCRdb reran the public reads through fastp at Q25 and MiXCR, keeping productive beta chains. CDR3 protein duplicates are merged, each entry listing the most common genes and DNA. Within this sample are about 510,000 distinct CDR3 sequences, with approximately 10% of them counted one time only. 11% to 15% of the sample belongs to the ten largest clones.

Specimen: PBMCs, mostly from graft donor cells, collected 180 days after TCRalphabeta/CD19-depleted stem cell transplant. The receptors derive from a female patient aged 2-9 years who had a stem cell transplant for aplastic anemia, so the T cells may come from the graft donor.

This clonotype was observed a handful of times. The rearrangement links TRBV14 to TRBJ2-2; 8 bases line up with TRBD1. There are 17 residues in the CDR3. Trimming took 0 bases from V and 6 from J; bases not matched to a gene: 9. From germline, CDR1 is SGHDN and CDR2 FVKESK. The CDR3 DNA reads TGTGCCAGCAGCCAAGATACAGGGGGAGTTTTCCCCGGGGAGCTGTTTTTT. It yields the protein CASSQDTGGVFPGELFF.

CDR3 DNA: TGTGCCAGCAGTTTAACGGTGCCAACCGGAAAACTGTTTTTT. Amino acid sequence: CASSLTVPTGKLFF. V and J are TRBV28 and TRBJ1-4; no clear D. Trimming removed 2 bases from V and 10 bases from J, with 14 bases in between. CDR3 length equals 14 residues. From germline, CDR1 is MDHEN and CDR2 SYDVKM.

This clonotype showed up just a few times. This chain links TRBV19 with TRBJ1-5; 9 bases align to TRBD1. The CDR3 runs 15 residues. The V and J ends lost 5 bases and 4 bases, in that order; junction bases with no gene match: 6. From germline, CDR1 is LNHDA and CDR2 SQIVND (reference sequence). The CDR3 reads CASSWDRESNQPQHF. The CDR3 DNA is TGTGCCAGTAGTTGGGACAGGGAGTCGAATCAGCCCCAGCATTTT.

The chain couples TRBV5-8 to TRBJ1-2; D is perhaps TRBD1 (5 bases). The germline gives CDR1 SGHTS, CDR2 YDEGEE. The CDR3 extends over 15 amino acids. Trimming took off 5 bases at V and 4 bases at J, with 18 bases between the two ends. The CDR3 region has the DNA TGTGCCAGCAGTCCGGTGTCAGGGTGGGGCTATGGCTACACCTTC. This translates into CASSPVSGWGYGYTF.

The CDR3 DNA follows: TGTGCCAGCAGCGGGACTAGCGGGAGTACCACAGATACGCAGTATTTT. Protein sequence: CASSGTSGSTTDTQYF. The chain joins TRBV11-3 to TRBJ2-3; 14 bases line up with TRBD2. Losses at the gene ends were 5 bases for V and 2 bases for J; bases not matched to a gene: 3. Germline values: CDR1 SGHNT, CDR2 YENEEA. The CDR3 is made up of 16 amino acids.

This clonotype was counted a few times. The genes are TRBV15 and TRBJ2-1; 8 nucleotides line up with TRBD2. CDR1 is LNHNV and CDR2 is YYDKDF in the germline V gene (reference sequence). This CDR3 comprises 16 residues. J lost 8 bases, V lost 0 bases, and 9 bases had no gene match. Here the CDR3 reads CATSRDRGGRWDEQFF. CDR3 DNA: TGTGCCACCAGCAGAGATCGGGGCGGGAGGTGGGATGAGCAGTTCTTC.

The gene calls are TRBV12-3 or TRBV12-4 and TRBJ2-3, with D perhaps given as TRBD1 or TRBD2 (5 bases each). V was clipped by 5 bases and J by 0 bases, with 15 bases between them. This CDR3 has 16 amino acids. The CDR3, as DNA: TGTGCCAGCAGTCGGTCTCGGGGCCCAAGCACAGATACGCAGTATTTT. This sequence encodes CASSRSRGPSTDTQYF.

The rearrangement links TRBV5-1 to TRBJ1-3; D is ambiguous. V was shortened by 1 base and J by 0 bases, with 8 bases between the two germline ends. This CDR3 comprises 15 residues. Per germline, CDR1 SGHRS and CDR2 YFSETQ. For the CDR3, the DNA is TGCGCCAGCAGCTTGACTACTGCCTCTGGAAACACCATATATTTT. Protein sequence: CASSLTTASGNTIYF.

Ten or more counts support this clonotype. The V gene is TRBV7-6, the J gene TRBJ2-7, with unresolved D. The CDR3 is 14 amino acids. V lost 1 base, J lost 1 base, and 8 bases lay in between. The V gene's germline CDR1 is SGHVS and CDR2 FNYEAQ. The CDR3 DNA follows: TGTGCCAGCAGCTTAGAGGGTCCATCCTACGAGCAGTACTTC. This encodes CASSLEGPSYEQYF.

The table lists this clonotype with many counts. DNA of the CDR3: TGCGCCAGCAGCTTGGTTGGAGAGCCTGGAAACACCATATATTTT. Amino acid sequence: CASSLVGEPGNTIYF. The chain carries TRBV5-1 and TRBJ1-3; D gene unclear. V was cut by 0 bases and J by 2 bases, with 9 bases left in between. CDR3 length equals 15 residues. In germline, CDR1 is SGHRS, CDR2 YFSETQ.

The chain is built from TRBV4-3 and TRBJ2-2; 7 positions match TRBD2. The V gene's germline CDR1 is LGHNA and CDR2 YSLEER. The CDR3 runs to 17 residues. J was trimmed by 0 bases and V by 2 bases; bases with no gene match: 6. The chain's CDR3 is CASSQTRTSANTGELFF. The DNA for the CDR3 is TGCGCCAGCAGCCAAACCCGGACTAGTGCGAACACCGGGGAGCTGTTTTTT.

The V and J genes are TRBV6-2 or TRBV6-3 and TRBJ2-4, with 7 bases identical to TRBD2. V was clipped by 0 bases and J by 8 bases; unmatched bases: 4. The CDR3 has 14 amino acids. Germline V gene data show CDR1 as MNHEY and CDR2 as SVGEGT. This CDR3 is CASSYSNRGDIQYF. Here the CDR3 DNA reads TGTGCCAGCAGTTACTCGAACCGGGGGGACATTCAGTACTTC.

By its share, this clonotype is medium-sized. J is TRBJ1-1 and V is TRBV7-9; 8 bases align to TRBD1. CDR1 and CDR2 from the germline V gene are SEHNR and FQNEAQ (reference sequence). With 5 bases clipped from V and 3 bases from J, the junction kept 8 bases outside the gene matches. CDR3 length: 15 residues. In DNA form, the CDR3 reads TGTGCCAGCAGCCCCCCCAGGGGGCGGGACACTGAAGCTTTCTTT. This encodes CASSPPRGRDTEAFF. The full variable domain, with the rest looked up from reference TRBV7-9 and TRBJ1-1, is DTGVSQNPRHKITKRGQNVTFRCDPISEHNRLYWYRQTLGQGPEFLTYFQNEAQLEKSRLLSDRFSAERPKGSFSTLEIQRTEQGDSAMYLCASSPPRGRDTEAFFGQGTRLTVV.

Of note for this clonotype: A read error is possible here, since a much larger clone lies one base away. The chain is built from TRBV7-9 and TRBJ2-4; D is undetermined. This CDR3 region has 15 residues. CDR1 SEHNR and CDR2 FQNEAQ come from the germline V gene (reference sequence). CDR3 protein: CASSPVRFGKNSQYF. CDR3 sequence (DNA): TGTGCCAGCAGCCCAGTGCGGTTTGGCAAAAACAGTCAGTACTTC.

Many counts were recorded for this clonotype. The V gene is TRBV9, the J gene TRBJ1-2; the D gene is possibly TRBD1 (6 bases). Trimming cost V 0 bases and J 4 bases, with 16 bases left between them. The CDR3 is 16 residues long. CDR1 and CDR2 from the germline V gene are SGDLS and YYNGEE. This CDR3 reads CASSVGLRGDGYGYTF. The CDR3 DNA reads TGTGCCAGCAGCGTAGGTCTCAGGGGCGATGGCTATGGCTACACCTTC.

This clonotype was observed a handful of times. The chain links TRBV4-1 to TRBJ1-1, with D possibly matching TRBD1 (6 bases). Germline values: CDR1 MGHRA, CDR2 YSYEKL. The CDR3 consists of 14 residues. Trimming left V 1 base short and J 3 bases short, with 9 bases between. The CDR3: CASSQGTGYTEAFF. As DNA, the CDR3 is TGCGCCAGCAGCCAAGGAACAGGGTACACTGAAGCTTTCTTT.

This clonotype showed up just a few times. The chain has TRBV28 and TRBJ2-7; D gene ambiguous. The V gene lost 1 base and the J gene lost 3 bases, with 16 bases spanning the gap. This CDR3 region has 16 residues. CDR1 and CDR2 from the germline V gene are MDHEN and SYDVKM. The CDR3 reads CASSLLGTATVYEQYF. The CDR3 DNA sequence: TGTGCCAGCAGTTTATTGGGCACGGCAACGGTCTACGAGCAGTACTTC.